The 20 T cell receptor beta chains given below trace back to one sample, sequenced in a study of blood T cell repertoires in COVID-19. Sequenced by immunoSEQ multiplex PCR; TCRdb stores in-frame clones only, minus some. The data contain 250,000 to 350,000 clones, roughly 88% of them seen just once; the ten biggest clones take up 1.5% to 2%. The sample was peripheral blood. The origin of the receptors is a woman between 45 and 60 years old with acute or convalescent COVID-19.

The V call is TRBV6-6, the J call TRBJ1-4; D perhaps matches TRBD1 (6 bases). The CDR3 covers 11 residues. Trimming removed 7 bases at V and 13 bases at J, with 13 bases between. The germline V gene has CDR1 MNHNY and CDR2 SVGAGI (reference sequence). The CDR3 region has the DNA TGTGCCAGCACAGGGGCTAAGCGACTGTTTTTT. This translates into CASTGAKRLFF.

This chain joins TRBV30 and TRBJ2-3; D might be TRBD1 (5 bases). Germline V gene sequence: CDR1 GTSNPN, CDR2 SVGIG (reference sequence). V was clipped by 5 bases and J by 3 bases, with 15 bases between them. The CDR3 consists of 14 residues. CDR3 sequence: CAWGRTRRTDTQYF. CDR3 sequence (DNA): TGTGCCTGGGGAAGGACAAGAAGGACAGATACGCAGTATTTT. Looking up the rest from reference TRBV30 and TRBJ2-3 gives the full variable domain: SQTIHQWPATLVQPVGSPLSLECTVEGTSNPNLYWYRQAAGRGLQLLFYSVGIGQISSEVPQNLSASRPQDRQFILSSKKLLLSDSGFYLCAWGRTRRTDTQYFGPGTRLTVL.

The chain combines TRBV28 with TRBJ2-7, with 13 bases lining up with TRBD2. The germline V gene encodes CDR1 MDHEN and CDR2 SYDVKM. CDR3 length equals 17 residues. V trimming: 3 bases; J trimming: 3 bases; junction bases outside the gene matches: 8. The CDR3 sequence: CASSFPTWTSGSYEQYF. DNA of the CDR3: TGTGCCAGCAGTTTTCCCACATGGACTAGCGGGAGCTACGAGCAGTACTTC.

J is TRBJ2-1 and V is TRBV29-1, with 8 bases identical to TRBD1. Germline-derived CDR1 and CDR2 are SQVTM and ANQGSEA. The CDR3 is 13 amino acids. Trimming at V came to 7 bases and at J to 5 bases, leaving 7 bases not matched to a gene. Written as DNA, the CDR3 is TGCAGCGCCTGGACAGGGAACGACAATGAGCAGTTCTTC. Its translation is CSAWTGNDNEQFF.

The CDR3 reads CAWSSGRLNTGELFF. DNA of the CDR3: TGTGCCTGGAGTAGTGGCAGACTTAACACCGGGGAGCTGTTTTTT. This chain connects TRBV30 to TRBJ2-2; D is undetermined. Germline CDR1 is GTSNPN and CDR2 is SVGIG (reference sequence). The CDR3 sequence is 15 residues long. With 2 bases removed from V and 2 bases from J, the gap between germline ends came to 12 bases.

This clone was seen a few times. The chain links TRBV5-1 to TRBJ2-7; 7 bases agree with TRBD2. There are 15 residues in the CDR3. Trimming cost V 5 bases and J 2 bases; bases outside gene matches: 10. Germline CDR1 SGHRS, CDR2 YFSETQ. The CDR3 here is CASRYWAGATYEQYF. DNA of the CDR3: TGCGCCAGCAGATACTGGGCGGGAGCAACCTACGAGCAGTACTTC.

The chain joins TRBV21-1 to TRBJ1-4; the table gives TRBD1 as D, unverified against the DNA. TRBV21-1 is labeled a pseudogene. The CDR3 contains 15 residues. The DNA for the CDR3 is TGTGCCAGCAGCAATGGCAGGGCAACTAATGAAAAACTGTTTTTT. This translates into CASSNGRATNEKLFF.

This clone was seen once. CDR3 region: CASRPRTAGELFF. DNA of the CDR3: TGTGCCAGCAGGCCTCGGACTGCCGGGGAGCTGTTTTTT. The chain recombines TRBV6-5 with TRBJ2-2; possibly TRBD2 for D (5 bases). CDR1 and CDR2 (germline): MNHEY, SVGAGI. CDR3 size: 13 residues. Trimming left V 6 bases short and J 6 bases short, with 11 bases between.

The CDR3 nucleotides read TGTGCCAGCACCGAACGGAGTAACTATGGCTACACCTTC. Its translation: CASTERSNYGYTF. The rearrangement uses TRBV7-2 and TRBJ1-2; no firm D call. This CDR3 spans 13 amino acids. The germline CDR1 and CDR2 sequences are SGHTA and FQGNSA. Between the trimmed V and J ends, which lost 7 bases and 1 base, there was a span of 10 bases.

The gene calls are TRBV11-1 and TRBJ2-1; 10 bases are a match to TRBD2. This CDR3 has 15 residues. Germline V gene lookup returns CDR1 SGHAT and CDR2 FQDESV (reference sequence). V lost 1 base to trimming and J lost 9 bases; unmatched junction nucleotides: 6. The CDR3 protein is CASSLDLAGVVEQFF. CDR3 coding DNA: TGTGCCAGCAGCTTAGATCTAGCGGGAGTAGTTGAGCAGTTCTTC.

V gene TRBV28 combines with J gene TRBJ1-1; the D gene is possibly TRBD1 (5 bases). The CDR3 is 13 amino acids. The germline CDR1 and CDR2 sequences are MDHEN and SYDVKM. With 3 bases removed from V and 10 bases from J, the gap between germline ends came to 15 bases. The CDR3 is CASSFTFDRGAFF. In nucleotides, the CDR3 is TGTGCCAGCAGTTTCACCTTTGACAGAGGAGCTTTCTTT.

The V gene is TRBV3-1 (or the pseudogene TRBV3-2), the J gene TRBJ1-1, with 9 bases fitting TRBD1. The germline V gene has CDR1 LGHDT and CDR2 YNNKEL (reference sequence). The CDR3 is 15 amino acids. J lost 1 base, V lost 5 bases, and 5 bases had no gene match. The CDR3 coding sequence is TGTGCCAGCAGCGGACAGGGGATGGGGAACACTGAAGCTTTCTTT. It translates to CASSGQGMGNTEAFF.

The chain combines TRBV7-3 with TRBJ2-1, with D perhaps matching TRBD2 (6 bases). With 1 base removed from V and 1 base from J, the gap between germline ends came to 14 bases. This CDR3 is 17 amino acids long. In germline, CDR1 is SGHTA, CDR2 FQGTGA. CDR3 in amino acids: CASSLIAAGSSYNEQFF. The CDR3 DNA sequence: TGTGCCAGCAGCTTAATTGCGGCGGGGTCTTCCTACAATGAGCAGTTCTTC.

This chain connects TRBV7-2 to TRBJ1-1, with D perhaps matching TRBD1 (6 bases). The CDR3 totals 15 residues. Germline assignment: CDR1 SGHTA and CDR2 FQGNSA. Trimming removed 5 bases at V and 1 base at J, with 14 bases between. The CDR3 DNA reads TGTGCCAGCAGCATATTACAGGGTAGGAACACTGAAGCTTTCTTT. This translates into CASSILQGRNTEAFF.

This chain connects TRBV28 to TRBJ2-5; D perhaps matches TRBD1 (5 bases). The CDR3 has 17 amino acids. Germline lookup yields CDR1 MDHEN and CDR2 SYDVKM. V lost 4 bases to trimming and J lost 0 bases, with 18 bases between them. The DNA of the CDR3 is TGTGCCAGCAGTTCCCCCAACAGTGCAGGGCACCAAGAGACCCAGTACTTC. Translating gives CASSSPNSAGHQETQYF. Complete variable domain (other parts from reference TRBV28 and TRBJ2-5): DVKVTQSSRYLVKRTGEKVFLECVQDMDHENMFWYRQDPGLGLRLIYFSYDVKMKEKGDIPEGYSVSREKKERFSLILESASTNQTSMYLCASSSPNSAGHQETQYFGPGTRLLVL.

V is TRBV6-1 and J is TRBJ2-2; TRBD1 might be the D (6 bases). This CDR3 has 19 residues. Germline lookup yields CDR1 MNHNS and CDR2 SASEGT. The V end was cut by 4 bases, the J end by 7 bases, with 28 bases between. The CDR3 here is CASSGIPQGLPPYSGELFF. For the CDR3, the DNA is TGTGCCAGCAGTGGAATCCCGCAGGGGCTCCCCCCATACAGCGGGGAGCTGTTTTTT.

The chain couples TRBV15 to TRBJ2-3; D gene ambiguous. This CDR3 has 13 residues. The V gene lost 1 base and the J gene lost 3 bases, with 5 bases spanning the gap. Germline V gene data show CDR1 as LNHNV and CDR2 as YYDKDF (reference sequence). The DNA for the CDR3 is TGTGCCACCAGCAGAGGGGCAACAGATACGCAGTATTTT. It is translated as CATSRGATDTQYF.

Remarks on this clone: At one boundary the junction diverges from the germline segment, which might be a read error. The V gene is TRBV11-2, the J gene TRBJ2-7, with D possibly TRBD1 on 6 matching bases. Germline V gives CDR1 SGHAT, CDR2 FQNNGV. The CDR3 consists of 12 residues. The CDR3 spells CASSYNGQRLNF. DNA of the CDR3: TGTGCCAGCAGCTACAACGGACAGCGGCTAAACTTC.

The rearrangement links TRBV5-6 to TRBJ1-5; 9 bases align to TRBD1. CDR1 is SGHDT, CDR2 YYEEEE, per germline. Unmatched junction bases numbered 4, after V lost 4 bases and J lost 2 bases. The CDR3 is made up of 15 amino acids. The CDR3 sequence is CASSKTGGGNQPQHF. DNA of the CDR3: TGTGCCAGCAGCAAAACAGGGGGCGGCAATCAGCCCCAGCATTTT.

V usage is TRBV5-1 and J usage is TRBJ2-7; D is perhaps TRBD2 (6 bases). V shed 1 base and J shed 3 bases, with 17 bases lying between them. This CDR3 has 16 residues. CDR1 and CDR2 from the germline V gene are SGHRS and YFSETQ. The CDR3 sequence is CASSLSPQGLGYEQYF. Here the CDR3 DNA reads TGCGCCAGCAGCTTGTCCCCCCAGGGACTGGGCTACGAGCAGTACTTC.